The 26 T cell receptor beta chains below come from one sample, sequenced in a study of cytomegalovirus exposure and HLA in healthy donors. The PCR employed 60 Vbeta primers together with 13 Jbeta primers. Measured with immunoSEQ multiplex PCR; TCRdb has only the in-frame clones, and not every one. The table has under 200,000 clones, 80% seen once. Sequences were obtained from PBMCs. The receptor source for this set is a young man in good health and CMV-seronegative.

The rearrangement links TRBV5-1 to TRBJ2-5; 8 bases line up with TRBD1. This CDR3 is 15 amino acids long. Losses at the gene ends were 4 bases for V and 1 base for J; bases not matched to a gene: 6. The V gene's germline CDR1 is SGHRS and CDR2 YFSETQ. This chain's CDR3 is CASSDRQGPQETQYF. In DNA, the CDR3 is TGCGCCAGCAGCGACCGACAGGGGCCCCAAGAGACCCAGTACTTC.

V is TRBV7-9 and J is TRBJ1-5; D possibly corresponds to TRBD1 (6 bases). The germline V gene encodes CDR1 SEHNR and CDR2 FQNEAQ (reference sequence). V lost 5 bases to trimming and J lost 2 bases, with 13 bases between them. CDR3 length equals 15 residues. The CDR3 DNA reads TGTGCCAGCAGCCTGACACAGGGTGGCAATCAGCCCCAGCATTTT. Protein: CASSLTQGGNQPQHF.

The rearrangement joins TRBV4-3 to TRBJ2-3, with a weak D call TRBD2 (6 bases). The CDR3 sequence is 12 residues long. The ends were cut back, 5 bases at V and 5 bases at J, with 8 bases in the middle. Germline CDR1 and CDR2: LGHNA and YSLEER. The CDR3 here is CASSSGGDTQYF. CDR3 bases: TGCGCCAGCAGCTCCGGGGGAGATACGCAGTATTTT.

CDR3 region: CASSVGASGGAETQYF. The CDR3 nucleotides are TGTGCCAGCAGCGTAGGAGCTAGCGGGGGGGCAGAGACCCAGTACTTC. This chain connects TRBV9 to TRBJ2-5, with 12 bases aligning to TRBD2. This CDR3 is 16 amino acids long. CDR1 is SGDLS, CDR2 YYNGEE, per germline. J lost 4 bases, V lost 0 bases, and 4 bases had no gene match. Supplemented by reference TRBV9 and TRBJ2-5, the full variable domain reads DSGVTQTPKHLITATGQRVTLRCSPRSGDLSVYWYQQSLDQGLQFLIQYYNGEERAKGNILERFSAQQFPDLHSELNLSSLELGDSALYFCASSVGASGGAETQYFGPGTRLLVL.

This chain links TRBV7-2 with TRBJ2-5; the match to TRBD2 covers 7 bases. The CDR3 has 14 residues. V lost 5 bases to trimming and J lost 5 bases; unmatched junction nucleotides: 8. Germline CDR1 reads SGHTA; CDR2 reads FQGNSA. The CDR3 spells CASSPWRGRETQYF. The CDR3 DNA reads as TGTGCCAGCAGCCCTTGGCGGGGGAGGGAGACCCAGTACTTC.

This rearrangement joins TRBV19 to TRBJ2-5, with D unclear. Trimming took off 3 bases at V and 0 bases at J, with 8 bases between the two ends. Germline-derived CDR1 and CDR2 are LNHDA and SQIVND (reference sequence). The CDR3 consists of 14 residues. CDR3 sequence (DNA): TGTGCCAGTAGTATGGGCAGGAACCAAGAGACCCAGTACTTC. It is translated as CASSMGRNQETQYF. The full variable domain, completed using reference TRBV19 and TRBJ2-5, is DGGITQSPKYLFRKEGQNVTLSCEQNLNHDAMYWYRQDPGQGLRLIYYSQIVNDFQKGDIAEGYSVSREKKESFPLTVTSAQKNPTAFYLCASSMGRNQETQYFGPGTRLLVL.

This sequence joins TRBV6-5 and TRBJ1-2, with TRBD1 matching 8 bases. The CDR3 covers 13 residues. Germline CDR1 MNHEY, CDR2 SVGAGI. J lost 0 bases, V lost 6 bases, and 0 bases had no gene match. CDR3 coding DNA: TGTGCCAGCAGGGACAGGGCTAACTATGGCTACACCTTC. Its translation is CASRDRANYGYTF.

The chain recombines TRBV5-1 with TRBJ2-3; D is unclear. The CDR3 runs to 13 residues. V was trimmed by 4 bases and J by 1 base, leaving 7 bases between them. Germline lookup yields CDR1 SGHRS and CDR2 YFSETQ. The CDR3 coding sequence is TGCGCCAGCAGCCCAACAGGCACAGATACGCAGTATTTT. This translates into CASSPTGTDTQYF.

The chain uses TRBV7-9 and TRBJ1-5; possible D gene TRBD1, 6 bases. There are 12 residues in the CDR3. Germline-derived CDR1 and CDR2 are SEHNR and FQNEAQ (reference sequence). V lost 11 bases, J lost 1 base, and 9 bases lay in between. The CDR3 spells CAVGGSNQPQHF. DNA for the CDR3: TGTGCCGTAGGGGGAAGCAATCAGCCCCAGCATTTT.

This chain uses TRBV4-1 with TRBJ2-4; 7 bases are a match to TRBD2. There are 21 residues in the CDR3. Germline V gene lookup returns CDR1 MGHRA and CDR2 YSYEKL. The V segment lost 4 bases and the J segment 0 bases; nucleotides outside the gene matches: 21. The CDR3 DNA reads TGCGCCAGCAGCCGGCGGGGGTTGCGAGGAACCGCCATACTAGCCAAAAACATTCAGTACTTC. It encodes CASSRRGLRGTAILAKNIQYF.

The V and J genes are TRBV4-3 and TRBJ1-2; D not resolved. V lost 0 bases and J lost 0, with 5 bases in between. The CDR3 length is 14 residues. Germline V lookup: CDR1 LGHNA, CDR2 YSLEER. CDR3 coding DNA: TGCGCCAGCAGCCAAGAACACGCTAACTATGGCTACACCTTC. Translated: CASSQEHANYGYTF.

The chain combines TRBV28 with TRBJ2-7; D may be TRBD2 (6 bases). The CDR3 is made up of 13 amino acids. The V gene's germline CDR1 is MDHEN and CDR2 SYDVKM. Trimming left V 5 bases short and J 6 bases short, with 14 bases between. This CDR3 reads CASSTGVRSEQYF. The DNA of the CDR3 is TGTGCCAGCAGTACGGGAGTACGGTCCGAGCAGTACTTC.

This clone was counted a few times. J is TRBJ2-2 and V is TRBV4-1; 8 positions match TRBD2. Germline lookup yields CDR1 MGHRA and CDR2 YSYEKL. CDR3 length equals 15 residues. After removal of 6 bases from V and 4 bases from J, the junction contained 7 bases not matched to a gene. The CDR3 loop is CASRKAGVSTGELFF. The DNA for the CDR3 is TGCGCCAGCAGAAAAGCGGGAGTATCCACCGGGGAGCTGTTTTTT.

The chain uses TRBV7-8 and TRBJ1-2; D is ambiguous. The CDR3 has 17 residues. CDR1 and CDR2 from the germline V gene are SGHVS and FQNEAQ. Trimming left V 7 bases short and J 0 bases short, with 21 bases between. For the CDR3, the DNA is TGTGCCAGCACCCTTGGGTCCCCGGGAATAGCTAACTATGGCTACACCTTC. As protein: CASTLGSPGIANYGYTF.

This sequence joins TRBV11-2 and TRBJ1-4; D is perhaps TRBD1 (5 bases). Germline V gene sequence: CDR1 SGHAT, CDR2 FQNNGV. This CDR3 is 18 amino acids long. Between the trimmed V and J ends, which lost 1 base and 3 bases, there was a span of 18 bases. The CDR3 is CASSLVPAGGMSNEKLFF. The CDR3 bases are TGTGCCAGCAGCTTAGTTCCGGCCGGGGGTATGTCTAATGAAAAACTGTTTTTT.

In regard to this clone: The sample holds other DNA sequences that translate to the same CDR3. V and J are TRBV7-9 and TRBJ2-3; D unresolved. The CDR3 totals 12 residues. Germline CDR1 and CDR2: SEHNR and FQNEAQ (reference sequence). The V gene lost 1 base and the J gene lost 6 bases, with 5 bases spanning the gap. For the CDR3, the DNA is TGTGCCAGCAGCTTAGTCGTGGATACGCAGTATTTT. Its protein is CASSLVVDTQYF. The full variable domain, in which reference TRBV7-9 and TRBJ2-3 provide the parts outside the CDR3, is DTGVSQNPRHKITKRGQNVTFRCDPISEHNRLYWYRQTLGQGPEFLTYFQNEAQLEKSRLLSDRFSAERPKGSFSTLEIQRTEQGDSAMYLCASSLVVDTQYFGPGTRLTVL.

J is TRBJ1-5 and V is TRBV15, with TRBD1 as a possible D gene (5 bases). Trimming took 0 bases from V and 6 from J, leaving 12 bases between them. Germline V CDR1 and CDR2: LNHNV, YYDKDF (reference sequence). This CDR3 has 15 residues. The CDR3 bases are TGTGCCACCAGCAGAGAATTACTCGGGGGTCAGCCCCAGCATTTT. This gives the protein CATSRELLGGQPQHF.

The V call is TRBV6-1, the J call TRBJ2-7, with a weak D call TRBD1 (6 bases). The CDR3 has 13 residues. Germline CDR1 and CDR2: MNHNS and SASEGT. V gave up 7 bases and J gave up 2 bases, with 12 bases separating them. CDR3 nucleotides: TGTGCCAGCATTTCAGGGGTGACCTACGAGCAGTACTTC. Translating gives CASISGVTYEQYF.

This clone has just a few counts. The V gene is TRBV18, the J gene TRBJ1-1; maybe TRBD1 (6 bases). The CDR3 spans 16 residues. Trimming took 0 bases from V and 1 from J, leaving 12 bases between them. Germline CDR1 KGHSH, CDR2 LQKENI. The CDR3 is CASSPPFGGANTEAFF. As DNA, the CDR3 is TGTGCCAGCTCACCACCTTTTGGGGGGGCGAACACTGAAGCTTTCTTT. Based on the CDR3 plus reference TRBV18 and TRBJ1-1, the full variable domain is NAGVMQNPRHLVRRRGQEARLRCSPMKGHSHVYWYRQLPEEGLKFMVYLQKENIIDESGMPKERFSAEFPKEGPSILRIQQVVRGDSAAYFCASSPPFGGANTEAFFGQGTRLTVV.

The chain carries TRBV19 and TRBJ2-1, with D tentatively TRBD2 (5 bases). V was pared by 4 bases and J by 0 bases, with 19 bases between. From germline, CDR1 is LNHDA and CDR2 SQIVND (reference sequence). The CDR3 has 18 residues. DNA for the CDR3: TGTGCCAGTAGTACCCGGGGTATGACCTATAGCTCCTACAATGAGCAGTTCTTC. Translation: CASSTRGMTYSSYNEQFF.

J is TRBJ1-2 and V is TRBV7-9; D gene ambiguous. V lost 1 base to trimming and J lost 2 bases, with 5 bases between them. Germline lookup yields CDR1 SEHNR and CDR2 FQNEAQ (reference sequence). The CDR3 length is 13 residues. CDR3 sequence reads: CASSLGANYGYTF. The DNA of the CDR3 is TGTGCCAGCAGCTTAGGGGCGAACTATGGCTACACCTTC.

The V and J genes are TRBV7-9 and TRBJ1-2; D is possibly TRBD1 (6 bases). This CDR3 comprises 15 residues. Looked up from germline, CDR1 is SEHNR and CDR2 is FQNEAQ (reference sequence). Trimming shortened V by 0 bases and J by 8 bases, and 16 bases separated the two germline ends. The CDR3 DNA follows: TGTGCCAGCAGCTTAGCGCAGGGGCCCACTATGGGCTACACCTTC. Translated, it gives CASSLAQGPTMGYTF.

The gene calls are TRBV30 and TRBJ1-6, with D possibly being TRBD1 (6 bases). Germline CDR1 GTSNPN, CDR2 SVGIG (reference sequence). This CDR3 is 14 amino acids long. V lost 0 bases and J 8 bases, leaving 11 bases between the germline ends. This CDR3 is CAWSVQGEDSPLHF. CDR3 coding DNA: TGTGCCTGGAGTGTACAGGGAGAGGATTCACCCCTCCACTTT.

The chain is built from TRBV7-3 and TRBJ2-6; tentative D call: TRBD2 (6 bases). Trimming stripped 1 base from V and 0 bases from J, with 10 bases between. The CDR3 is 17 amino acids. Germline V gene lookup returns CDR1 SGHTA and CDR2 FQGTGA. The CDR3 protein is CASSLIGGNSGANVLTF. The CDR3 coding sequence is TGTGCCAGCAGCTTAATAGGCGGGAACTCTGGGGCCAACGTCCTGACTTTC.

The gene calls are TRBV27 and TRBJ2-3; possibly TRBD2 for D (5 bases). Germline V gene data show CDR1 as MNHEY and CDR2 as SMNVEV (reference sequence). The CDR3 spans 14 residues. The germline V and J ends were trimmed by 4 bases and 2 bases, with 10 bases remaining between them. Here the CDR3 DNA reads TGTGCCAGCAGTTCCTCCGGACTCACAGATACGCAGTATTTT. Its protein product is CASSSSGLTDTQYF.

This clone was detected a few times. The rearrangement uses TRBV10-2 and TRBJ2-3; D possibly corresponds to TRBD1 (6 bases). Germline CDR1 is WSHSY and CDR2 is SAAADI. Trimming shortened V by 2 bases and J by 2 bases, and 11 bases separated the two germline ends. CDR3 size: 15 residues. The CDR3 is CASSEDRRLTDTQYF. The CDR3 DNA reads TGCGCCAGCAGTGAGGACAGGCGACTCACAGATACGCAGTATTTT.